A single sample gave rise to the 26 T cell receptor beta chains below, sequenced in a study of radiotherapy plus CTLA-4 blockade in lung cancer. TCRdb's table, derived via immunoSEQ multiplex PCR, lists solely in-frame clones and lacks some. Among 110,000 or so clones listed, about 77% were seen once. Specimen: peripheral blood, collected from a patient treated with radiotherapy plus ipilimumab. These receptors all come from a human donor with non-small cell lung cancer who had a partial response to radiotherapy plus ipilimumab.

This clone showed up just once. The chain uses TRBV28 and TRBJ2-4; TRBD2 matches 8 bases. Germline CDR1 is MDHEN and CDR2 is SYDVKM. This CDR3 comprises 17 residues. V shed 5 bases and J 1 base; nucleotides not matched to a gene: 10. The CDR3 region is CASSPLTGGGAKNIQYF. The CDR3 DNA follows: TGTGCCAGCAGTCCCCTGACGGGAGGGGGGGCCAAAAACATTCAGTACTTC.

In this sample, this clone turned up once. The chain couples TRBV30 to TRBJ1-5; 8 bases are a match to TRBD1. The CDR3 extends over 14 amino acids. Per the germline V gene, CDR1 is GTSNPN and CDR2 is SVGIG (reference sequence). Trimming took 5 bases from V and 3 from J; bases not matched to a gene: 6. CDR3 residues: CAWGGTGNNQPQHF. Written as DNA, the CDR3 is TGTGCCTGGGGGGGGACAGGTAACAATCAGCCCCAGCATTTT.

This rearrangement joins TRBV7-8 to TRBJ2-7, with 8 nucleotides matching TRBD2. CDR1 is SGHVS and CDR2 is FQNEAQ in the germline V gene. V shed 3 bases and J 3 bases; nucleotides not matched to a gene: 10. The CDR3 length is 16 residues. CDR3 sequence (DNA): TGTGCCAGCAGCTTGGTGCCGGGACTAGACTTCTACGAGCAGTACTTC. Translating gives CASSLVPGLDFYEQYF. The complete variable domain, with remaining parts taken from reference TRBV7-8 and TRBJ2-7, reads GAGVSQSPRYKVAKRGQDVALRCDPISGHVSLFWYQQALGQGPEFLTYFQNEAQLDKSGLPSDRFFAERPEGSVSTLKIQRTQQEDSAVYLCASSLVPGLDFYEQYFGPGTRLTVT.

The CDR3 protein is CASSLAGGGQETQYF. CDR3 sequence (DNA): TGTGCCAGCAGCTTGGCTGGCGGAGGACAAGAGACCCAGTACTTC. The rearrangement joins TRBV5-4 to TRBJ2-5, with D possibly matching TRBD2 (5 bases). V was trimmed by 0 bases and J by 2 bases, leaving 11 bases between them. This CDR3 has 15 amino acids. Germline assignment: CDR1 SGHNT and CDR2 YYREEE (reference sequence).

V gene TRBV6-1 combines with J gene TRBJ2-1; D remains ambiguous. Between the trimmed V and J ends, which lost 5 bases and 5 bases, there was a span of 13 bases. The CDR3 loop spans 14 amino acids. Germline CDR1 MNHNS, CDR2 SASEGT. CDR3 sequence: CASSPGFGHNEQFF. CDR3 in DNA: TGTGCCAGCAGTCCGGGTTTCGGCCACAATGAGCAGTTCTTC.

This clone was recorded only once. The V gene is TRBV25-1, the J gene TRBJ2-4, with TRBD1 as a possible D gene (6 bases). Per germline, CDR1 MGHDK and CDR2 SYGVNS. The CDR3 has 15 residues. The V and J ends lost 4 bases and 4 bases respectively, with 14 bases between them. CDR3 nucleotide sequence: TGTGCCAGCAGTGCCCGGACAGAGCCTAAAAACATTCAGTACTTC. As protein: CASSARTEPKNIQYF.

This rearrangement joins TRBV7-3 to TRBJ1-1, with D perhaps matching TRBD1 (6 bases). This CDR3 region has 13 residues. The germline CDR1 and CDR2 sequences are SGHTA and FQGTGA. Between the trimmed V and J ends, which lost 5 bases and 1 base, there was a span of 8 bases. The CDR3 sequence: CASSQQGNTEAFF. Here the CDR3 DNA reads TGTGCCAGCAGCCAACAGGGGAACACTGAAGCTTTCTTT.

As DNA, the CDR3 is TGCGCCAGCAGCGACGGGACAGCTATAGATACGCAGTATTTT. It specifies CASSDGTAIDTQYF. The chain combines TRBV5-1 with TRBJ2-3, with 7 nucleotides matching TRBD1. The junction had 7 bases not matched to a gene; V was cut back by 4 bases and J by 5 bases. Germline-derived CDR1 and CDR2 are SGHRS and YFSETQ. The CDR3 has 14 amino acids.

In DNA, the CDR3 is TGTGCCAGCAGTGTTCGGGGGTCCTACAATGAGCAGTTCTTC. Encoded protein: CASSVRGSYNEQFF. V gene TRBV7-3 combines with J gene TRBJ2-1, with a possible D match to TRBD2 (6 bases). From germline, CDR1 is SGHTA and CDR2 FQGTGA. The CDR3 contains 14 residues. Trimming took 6 bases from V and 1 from J, leaving 10 bases between them.

This chain joins TRBV28 and TRBJ1-5; a weak D match, TRBD1 (6 bases). CDR3 length: 16 residues. The V gene's germline CDR1 is MDHEN and CDR2 SYDVKM. Deletions cut 2 bases from V and 0 bases from J, with 11 bases between. The CDR3 nucleotides are TGTGCCAGCAGTTTACTCGGCAGGGGTAGCAATCAGCCCCAGCATTTT. Translation: CASSLLGRGSNQPQHF. The full variable domain, rest sourced from reference TRBV28 and TRBJ1-5, is DVKVTQSSRYLVKRTGEKVFLECVQDMDHENMFWYRQDPGLGLRLIYFSYDVKMKEKGDIPEGYSVSREKKERFSLILESASTNQTSMYLCASSLLGRGSNQPQHFGDGTRLSIL.

The chain recombines TRBV7-3 with TRBJ2-2, with a tentative D call TRBD1 (6 bases). Trimming took 5 bases from V and 8 from J, leaving 21 bases between them. Germline values: CDR1 SGHTA, CDR2 FQGTGA. The CDR3 is 16 residues long. CDR3 sequence reads: CASSRDRSGEEGELFF. In DNA, the CDR3 is TGTGCCAGCAGCCGAGACCGGTCAGGGGAAGAGGGGGAGCTGTTTTTT.

The chain combines TRBV5-5 with TRBJ2-5, with D perhaps matching TRBD2 (5 bases). V was cut by 4 bases and J by 5 bases, with 12 bases left in between. There are 13 residues in the CDR3. CDR1 is SGHKS, CDR2 YYEKEE, per germline (reference sequence). CDR3 bases: TGTGCCAGCAGCCTACTAGGAGTTGAGACCCAGTACTTC. It yields the protein CASSLLGVETQYF.

The chain joins TRBV27 to TRBJ2-7; D is undetermined. The CDR3 loop spans 13 amino acids. V lost 0 bases and J 7 bases, leaving 10 bases between the germline ends. The V gene's germline CDR1 is MNHEY and CDR2 SMNVEV (reference sequence). In DNA form, the CDR3 reads TGTGCCAGCAGTTTATCGGGCAGTGGTGAGCAGTACGTC. Protein product: CASSLSGSGEQYV.

This clone was counted between two and nine times. CDR3 sequence (DNA): TGCGCCAGCAGCATCGGACAGCCCGGGTGGTATGAAAAACTGTTTTTT. This encodes CASSIGQPGWYEKLFF. This rearrangement joins TRBV5-1 to TRBJ1-4; D is perhaps TRBD1 (6 bases). V dropped 4 bases and J dropped 6 bases, with 19 bases sitting between them. This CDR3 comprises 16 residues. Germline CDR1 and CDR2: SGHRS and YFSETQ.

The chain has TRBV6-1 and TRBJ2-5; 11 nucleotides agree with TRBD2. The J call may be wrong; the DNA end is better matched by TRBJ2-7. Germline CDR1 reads MNHNS; CDR2 reads SASEGT. This CDR3 contains 19 residues. In nucleotides, the CDR3 is TGTGCCAGCAGTGCACGCAGGGGGCAGCTAGCGGGAGGCCGGAACGAGCAGTACTTC. It encodes CASSARRGQLAGGRNEQYF.

CDR3: CASIASGGEQYF. The CDR3 DNA follows: TGTGCCAGCATTGCCTCAGGGGGCGAGCAGTACTTC. The chain employs TRBV28 and TRBJ2-7; the match to TRBD1 covers 7 bases. V lost 7 bases, J lost 6 bases, and 6 bases stayed unmatched. This CDR3 is 12 amino acids long. CDR1 is MDHEN, CDR2 SYDVKM, per germline.

The CDR3 sequence: CASSLGGGPHEKLFF. CDR3 in DNA: TGTGCCAGCAGCTTAGGGGGAGGACCTCATGAAAAACTGTTTTTT. The V call is TRBV7-9, the J call TRBJ1-4; D ambiguous. The CDR3 runs to 15 residues. V was trimmed by 1 base and J by 6 bases, leaving 12 bases between them. Per germline, CDR1 SEHNR and CDR2 FQNEAQ (reference sequence).

The genes are TRBV6-6 and TRBJ1-4; 10 bases are shared with TRBD1. Germline values: CDR1 MNHNY, CDR2 SVGAGI (reference sequence). The V segment lost 2 bases and the J segment 5 bases; nucleotides outside the gene matches: 5. CDR3 length: 16 residues. The CDR3 sequence: CASSYASGQGNEKLFF. CDR3 bases: TGTGCCAGCAGTTACGCCTCGGGACAGGGGAATGAAAAACTGTTTTTT.

This clone was picked up a small number of times. The chain joins TRBV5-4 to TRBJ2-7, with 9 bases aligning to TRBD1. V shed 0 bases and J 1 base; nucleotides not matched to a gene: 8. The germline V gene encodes CDR1 SGHNT and CDR2 YYREEE (reference sequence). CDR3 length: 17 amino acids. Here the CDR3 DNA reads TGTGCCAGCAGCTTGGAGGACAGGGGCGCGGAATCCTACGAGCAGTACGTC. Encoded protein: CASSLEDRGAESYEQYV.

The V gene is TRBV2, the J gene TRBJ2-5; tentative D call: TRBD2 (5 bases). Germline CDR1 SNHLY, CDR2 FYNNEI. Trimming stripped 1 base from V and 4 bases from J, with 10 bases between. The CDR3 is 14 residues long. CDR3 nucleotide sequence: TGTGCCAGCAGTGAAGTTGCGGGTACAGAGACCCAGTACTTC. Translated, it gives CASSEVAGTETQYF.

The chain recombines TRBV4-2 with TRBJ1-2, with 7 bases fitting TRBD1. The length of the CDR3 is 14 residues. Per germline, CDR1 LGHNA and CDR2 YNFKEQ. The trim removed 4 bases at V and 7 bases at J, leaving 9 bases unmatched. CDR3 sequence: CASSRKEGDSGYTF. Written as DNA, the CDR3 is TGTGCCAGCAGCCGAAAGGAGGGGGACAGTGGCTACACCTTC.

The rearrangement joins TRBV4-2 to TRBJ2-3, with TRBD2 matching 13 bases. V shed 1 base, J shed 3 bases, and the junction held 10 bases outside the gene matches. Per germline, CDR1 LGHNA and CDR2 YNFKEQ. This CDR3 comprises 19 residues. CDR3 nucleotide sequence: TGTGCCAGCAGCCAAGGGACTAGCGGGAGACTTGCTTGGACAGATACGCAGTATTTT. Translated: CASSQGTSGRLAWTDTQYF.

V and J are TRBV15 and TRBJ1-2; D might be TRBD1 (5 bases). The CDR3 is 14 residues long. Trimming took 0 bases from V and 8 from J, leaving 13 bases between them. CDR1 and CDR2 from the germline V gene are LNHNV and YYDKDF (reference sequence). The CDR3 DNA sequence: TGTGCCACCAGCAGAGAAGGGGCCTCTCGGGGCTACACCTTC. Its translation is CATSREGASRGYTF. Together with reference TRBV15 and TRBJ1-2, the CDR3 gives the full variable domain: DAMVIQNPRYQVTQFGKPVTLSCSQTLNHNVMYWYQQKSSQAPKLLFHYYDKDFNNEADTPDNFQSRRPNTSFCFLDIRSPGLGDTAMYLCATSREGASRGYTFGSGTRLTVV.

The chain employs TRBV7-9 and TRBJ1-2; 8 bases match TRBD1. Losses at the gene ends were 7 bases for V and 4 bases for J; bases not matched to a gene: 11. CDR1 and CDR2 from the germline V gene are SEHNR and FQNEAQ (reference sequence). The CDR3 has 15 amino acids. This chain's CDR3 is CASTSVDREGYGYTF. The CDR3 bases are TGTGCCAGCACCTCTGTGGACAGGGAAGGCTATGGCTACACCTTC.

The CDR3 protein is CASSIVAGFYGETQYF. In DNA, the CDR3 is TGTGCCAGTAGTATTGTAGCTGGGTTTTATGGGGAGACCCAGTACTTC. The V call is TRBV19, the J call TRBJ2-5; no reliable D call. The CDR3 loop spans 16 amino acids. V was cut by 3 bases and J by 5 bases, with 19 bases left in between. The germline CDR1 and CDR2 sequences are LNHDA and SQIVND (reference sequence). Full variable domain (remainder filled in from reference TRBV19 and TRBJ2-5): DGGITQSPKYLFRKEGQNVTLSCEQNLNHDAMYWYRQDPGQGLRLIYYSQIVNDFQKGDIAEGYSVSREKKESFPLTVTSAQKNPTAFYLCASSIVAGFYGETQYFGPGTRLLVL.

This clone was detected once. The chain couples TRBV6-1 to TRBJ1-4; D is uncertain. The CDR3 covers 14 residues. V was shortened by 3 bases and J by 8 bases, with 13 bases between the two germline ends. CDR1 and CDR2 (germline): MNHNS, SASEGT. CDR3 sequence: CASSERGVGEKLFF. In DNA form, the CDR3 reads TGTGCCAGCAGTGAGCGGGGAGTTGGCGAAAAACTGTTTTTT.